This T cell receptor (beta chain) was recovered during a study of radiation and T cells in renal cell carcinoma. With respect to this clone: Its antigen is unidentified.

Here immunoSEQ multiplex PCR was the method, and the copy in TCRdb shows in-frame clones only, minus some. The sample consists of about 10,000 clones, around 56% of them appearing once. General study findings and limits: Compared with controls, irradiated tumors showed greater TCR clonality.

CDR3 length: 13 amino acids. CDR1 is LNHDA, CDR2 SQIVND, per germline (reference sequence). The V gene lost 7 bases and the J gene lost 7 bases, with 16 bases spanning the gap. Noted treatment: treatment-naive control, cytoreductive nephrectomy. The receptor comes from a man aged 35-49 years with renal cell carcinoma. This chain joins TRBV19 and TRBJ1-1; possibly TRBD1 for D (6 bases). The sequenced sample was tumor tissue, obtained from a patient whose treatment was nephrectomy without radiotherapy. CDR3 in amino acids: CASKRDRFGEAFF. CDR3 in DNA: TGTGCCAGTAAAAGAGACAGGTTTGGTGAAGCTTTCTTT.